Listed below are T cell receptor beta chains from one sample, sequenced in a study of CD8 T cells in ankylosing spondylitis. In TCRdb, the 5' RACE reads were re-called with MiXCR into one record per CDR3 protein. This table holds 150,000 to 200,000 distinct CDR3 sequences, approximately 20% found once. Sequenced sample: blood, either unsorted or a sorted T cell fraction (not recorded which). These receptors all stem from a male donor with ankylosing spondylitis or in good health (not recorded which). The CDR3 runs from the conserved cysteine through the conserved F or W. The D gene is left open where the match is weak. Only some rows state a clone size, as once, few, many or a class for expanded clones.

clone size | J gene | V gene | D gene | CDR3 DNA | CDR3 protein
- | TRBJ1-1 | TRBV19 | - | TGTGCCAGTGGGGACCGCCAGGAAGCTTTCTTT | CASGDRQEAFF
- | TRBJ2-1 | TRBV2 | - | TGTGCCAGCAGTACCGCCAATGAGCAGTTCTTC | CASSTANEQFF
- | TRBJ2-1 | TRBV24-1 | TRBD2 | TGTGCCACCAGTGACCTACTAGCGGGAGATAAGGATGAGCAGTTCTTC | CATSDLLAGDKDEQFF
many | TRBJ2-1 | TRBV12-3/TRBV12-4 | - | TGTGCCAGCAAGCGTTCGGGACATCCCGTCAATGAGCAGTTCTTC | CASKRSGHPVNEQFF
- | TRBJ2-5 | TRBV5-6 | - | TGTGCCAGCAGTCACCGGAACCAAGAGACCCAGTACTTC | CASSHRNQETQYF
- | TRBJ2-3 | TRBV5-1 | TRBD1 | TGCGCCAGCAGTTTCGGACAGGGGGCTAGAGATACGCAGTATTTT | CASSFGQGARDTQYF
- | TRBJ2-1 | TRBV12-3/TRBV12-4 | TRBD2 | TGTGTCAGCAGTTCCCTGGCGGGAGGGCCGGTTGAGCAGTTCTTC | CVSSSLAGGPVEQFF
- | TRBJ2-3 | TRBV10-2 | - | TGCGCCAGCAGTGAAGAGAGCACGCAGTATTTT | CASSEESTQYF
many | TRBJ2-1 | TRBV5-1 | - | TGCGCCAGCAGCCGAGGGCCAAATTACAATGAGCAGTTCTTC | CASSRGPNYNEQFF
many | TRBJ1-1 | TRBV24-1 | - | TGTGCCACCAGTGATTTGAGCAGGGGAGGGACTGAAGCTTTCTTT | CATSDLSRGGTEAFF
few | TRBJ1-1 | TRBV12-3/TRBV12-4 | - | TGTGCCAGCAGTCCCCAGGGCGCTGAAGCTTTCTTT | CASSPQGAEAFF
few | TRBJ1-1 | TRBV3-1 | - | TGTGCCAGCAGCCAAGGCAGGAACACTGAAGCTTTCTTT | CASSQGRNTEAFF
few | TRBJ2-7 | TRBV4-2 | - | TGTGCCAGCAGCCAAGAGCAGAAGACCTACGAGCAGTACTTC | CASSQEQKTYEQYF
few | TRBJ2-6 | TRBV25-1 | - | TGTGCCAGCAGTGAGGCCGAACGAGCGTCTGGGGCCAACGTCCTGACTTTC | CASSEAERASGANVLTF
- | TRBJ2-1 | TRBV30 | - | TGTGCCTGGAGTGTACGCGGCCGTCTGGCCAATGAGCAGTTCTTC | CAWSVRGRLANEQFF
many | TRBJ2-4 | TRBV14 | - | TGTGCCAGCAGCCCATCACAGGGTTGGGACATTCAGTACTTC | CASSPSQGWDIQYF
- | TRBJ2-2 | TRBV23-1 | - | TGCGCCAGCAGTCTCCACGTCAGGTCCGGCGGGGAGCTGTTTTTT | CASSLHVRSGGELFF
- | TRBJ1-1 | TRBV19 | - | TGTGCCAGTAGAGCCCTCACAGAGAACACTGAAGCTTTCTTT | CASRALTENTEAFF
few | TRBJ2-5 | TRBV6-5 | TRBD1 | TGTGCCAGCAATTTCGGACAGGGGGCCGGGACCCAGTACTTC | CASNFGQGAGTQYF
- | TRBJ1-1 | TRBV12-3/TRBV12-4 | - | TGTGCCAGCAGTCTTCAACAGGGCCCGAACACTGAAGCTTTCTTT | CASSLQQGPNTEAFF
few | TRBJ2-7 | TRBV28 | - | TGTGCCAGCAGTTCAGGGTGGGAGCAGTACTTC | CASSSGWEQYF
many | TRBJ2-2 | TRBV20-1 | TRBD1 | TGCAGTGCACCCGACAGGGGGAAAGCTGGGGAGCTGTTTTTT | CSAPDRGKAGELFF